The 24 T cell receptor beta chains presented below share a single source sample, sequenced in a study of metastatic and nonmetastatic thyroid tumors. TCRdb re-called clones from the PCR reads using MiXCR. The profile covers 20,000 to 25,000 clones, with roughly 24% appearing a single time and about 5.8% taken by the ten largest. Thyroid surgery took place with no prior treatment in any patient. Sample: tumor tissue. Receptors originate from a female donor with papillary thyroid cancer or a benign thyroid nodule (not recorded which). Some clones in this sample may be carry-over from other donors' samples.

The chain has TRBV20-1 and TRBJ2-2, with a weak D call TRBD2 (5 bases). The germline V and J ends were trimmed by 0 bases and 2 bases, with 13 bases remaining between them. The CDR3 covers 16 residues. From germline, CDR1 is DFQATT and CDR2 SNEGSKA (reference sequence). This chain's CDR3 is CSARDHRTGNTGELFF. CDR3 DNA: TGCAGTGCTAGAGACCACCGGACGGGAAACACCGGGGAGCTGTTTTTT.

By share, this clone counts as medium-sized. CDR3 loop: CASSLEYGLAGNEQYF. The CDR3 nucleotides are TGTGCCAGCAGCTTAGAGTATGGGCTAGCGGGAAACGAGCAGTACTTC. The chain recombines TRBV11-2 with TRBJ2-7; TRBD2 aligns across 9 bases. Germline V gene sequence: CDR1 SGHAT, CDR2 FQNNGV. CDR3 length: 16 amino acids. The ends lost 0 bases at V and 5 bases at J; junction bases unmatched: 8.

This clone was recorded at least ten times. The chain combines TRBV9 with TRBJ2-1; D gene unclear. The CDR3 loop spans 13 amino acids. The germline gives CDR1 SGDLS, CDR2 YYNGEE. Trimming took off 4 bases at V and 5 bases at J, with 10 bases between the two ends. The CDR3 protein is CASSPGDHNEQFF. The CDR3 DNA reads TGTGCCAGCAGCCCAGGCGACCACAATGAGCAGTTCTTC.

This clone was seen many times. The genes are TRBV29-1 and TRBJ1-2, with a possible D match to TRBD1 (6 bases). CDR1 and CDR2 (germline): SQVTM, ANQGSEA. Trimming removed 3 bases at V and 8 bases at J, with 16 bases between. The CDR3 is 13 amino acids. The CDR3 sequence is CSVDLMGAEGYTF. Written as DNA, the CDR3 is TGCAGCGTTGACCTTATGGGGGCAGAAGGCTACACCTTC.

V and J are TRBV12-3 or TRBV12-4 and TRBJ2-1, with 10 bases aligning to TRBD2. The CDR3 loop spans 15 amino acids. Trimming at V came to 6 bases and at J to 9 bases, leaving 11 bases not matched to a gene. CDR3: CASSPSGRAWSEQFF. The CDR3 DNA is TGTGCCAGCAGCCCAAGCGGGAGGGCTTGGAGTGAGCAGTTCTTC.

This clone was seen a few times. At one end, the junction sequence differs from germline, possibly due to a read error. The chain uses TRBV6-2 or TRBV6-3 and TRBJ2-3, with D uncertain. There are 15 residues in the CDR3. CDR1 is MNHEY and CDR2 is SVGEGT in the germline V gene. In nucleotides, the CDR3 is TGTGCCAGCAGTTACTCGTGCTCCCCCACATATACGCAGTATTTT. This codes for CASSYSCSPTYTQYF.

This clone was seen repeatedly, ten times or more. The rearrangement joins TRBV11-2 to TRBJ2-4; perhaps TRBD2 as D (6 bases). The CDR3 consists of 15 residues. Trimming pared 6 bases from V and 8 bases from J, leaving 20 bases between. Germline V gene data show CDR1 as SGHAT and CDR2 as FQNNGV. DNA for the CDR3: TGTGCCAGCAGTGGTCGGGGGTTGGGTAGTGACATTCAGTACTTC. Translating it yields CASSGRGLGSDIQYF.

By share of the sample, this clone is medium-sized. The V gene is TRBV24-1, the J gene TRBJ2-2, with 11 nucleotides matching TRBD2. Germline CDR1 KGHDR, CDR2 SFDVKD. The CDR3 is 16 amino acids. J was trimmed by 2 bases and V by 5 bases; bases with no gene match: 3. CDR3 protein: CATSGSGRGNTGELFF. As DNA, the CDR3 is TGTGCCACCAGTGGTAGCGGGAGGGGAAACACCGGGGAGCTGTTTTTT.

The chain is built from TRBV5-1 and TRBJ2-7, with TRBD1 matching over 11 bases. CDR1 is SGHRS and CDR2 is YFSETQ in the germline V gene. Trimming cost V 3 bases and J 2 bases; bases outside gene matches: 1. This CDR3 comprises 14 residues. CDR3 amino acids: CASSWGQGAYEQYF. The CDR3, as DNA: TGCGCCAGCAGCTGGGGACAGGGGGCCTACGAGCAGTACTTC.

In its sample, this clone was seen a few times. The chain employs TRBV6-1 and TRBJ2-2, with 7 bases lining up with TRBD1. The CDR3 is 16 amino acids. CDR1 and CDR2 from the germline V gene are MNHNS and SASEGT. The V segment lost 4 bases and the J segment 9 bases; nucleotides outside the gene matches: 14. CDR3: CASSAPVTGKTWELFF. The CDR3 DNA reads TGTGCCAGCAGTGCCCCCGTGACAGGGAAGACCTGGGAGCTGTTTTTT.

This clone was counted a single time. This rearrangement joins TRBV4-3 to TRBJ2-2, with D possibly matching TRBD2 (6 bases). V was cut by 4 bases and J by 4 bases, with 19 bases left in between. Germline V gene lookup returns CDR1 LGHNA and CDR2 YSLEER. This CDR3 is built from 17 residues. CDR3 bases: TGCGCCAGCAGCCCCTCGGGACGGGGGTCGGTCACCGGGGAGCTGTTTTTT. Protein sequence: CASSPSGRGSVTGELFF.

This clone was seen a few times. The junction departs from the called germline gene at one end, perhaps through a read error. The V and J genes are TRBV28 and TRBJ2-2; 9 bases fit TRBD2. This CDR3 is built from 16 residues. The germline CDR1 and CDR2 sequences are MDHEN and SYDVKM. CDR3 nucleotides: TGTGCCATCAGTATCTTCGCGGGAGGGTCGACCGGGGAGCTGTTTTTT. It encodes CAISIFAGGSTGELFF.

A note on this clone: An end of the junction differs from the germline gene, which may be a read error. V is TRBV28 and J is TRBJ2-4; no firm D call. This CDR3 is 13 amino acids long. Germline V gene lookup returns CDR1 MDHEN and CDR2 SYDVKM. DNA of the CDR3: TGTGCCAGCAGTTTAAGAAAGCGTGACATGGTGTTCTTC. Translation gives CASSLRKRDMVFF.

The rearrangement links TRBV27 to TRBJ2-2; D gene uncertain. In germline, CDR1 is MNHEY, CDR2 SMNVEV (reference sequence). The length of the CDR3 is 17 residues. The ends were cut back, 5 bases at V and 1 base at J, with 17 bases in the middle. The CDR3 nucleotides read TGTGCCAGCAGTCTCCTTCTCATCGGGCTGAACACCGGGGAGCTGTTTTTT. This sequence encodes CASSLLLIGLNTGELFF.

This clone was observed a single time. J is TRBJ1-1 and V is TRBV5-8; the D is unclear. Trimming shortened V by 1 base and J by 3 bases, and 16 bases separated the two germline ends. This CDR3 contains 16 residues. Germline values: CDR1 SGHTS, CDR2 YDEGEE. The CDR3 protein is CASSLTMRPLDTEAFF. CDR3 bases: TGTGCCAGCAGCTTGACCATGCGACCCCTGGACACTGAAGCTTTCTTT.

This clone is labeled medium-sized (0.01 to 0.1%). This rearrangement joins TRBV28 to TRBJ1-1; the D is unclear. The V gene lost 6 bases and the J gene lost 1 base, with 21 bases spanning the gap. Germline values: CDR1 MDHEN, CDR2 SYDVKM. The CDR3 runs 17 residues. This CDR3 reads CASRTVRPMKGNTEAFF. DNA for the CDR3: TGTGCCAGCAGAACCGTCCGGCCCATGAAAGGGAACACTGAAGCTTTCTTT.

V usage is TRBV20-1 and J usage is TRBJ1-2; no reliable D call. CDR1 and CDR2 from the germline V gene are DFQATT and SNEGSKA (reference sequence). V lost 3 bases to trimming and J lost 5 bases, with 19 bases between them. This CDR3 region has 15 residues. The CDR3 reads CSASLGGAGSYGYTF. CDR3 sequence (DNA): TGCAGTGCTAGTCTGGGTGGTGCTGGTTCGTATGGCTACACCTTC.

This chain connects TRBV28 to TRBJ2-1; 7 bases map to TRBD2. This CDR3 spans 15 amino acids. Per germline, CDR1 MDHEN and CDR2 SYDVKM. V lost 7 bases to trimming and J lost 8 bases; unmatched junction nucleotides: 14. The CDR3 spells CASTPGGGPRDEQFF. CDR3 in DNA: TGTGCCAGCACCCCTGGGGGAGGGCCGCGGGATGAGCAGTTCTTC.

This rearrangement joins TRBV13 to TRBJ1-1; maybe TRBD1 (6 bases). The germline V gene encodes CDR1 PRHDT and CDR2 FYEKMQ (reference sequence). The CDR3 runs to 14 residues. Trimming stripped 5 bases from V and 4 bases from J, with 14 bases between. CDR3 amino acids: CASSPVQGITEAFF. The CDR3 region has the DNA TGTGCCAGCAGCCCCGTCCAGGGGATCACTGAAGCTTTCTTT.

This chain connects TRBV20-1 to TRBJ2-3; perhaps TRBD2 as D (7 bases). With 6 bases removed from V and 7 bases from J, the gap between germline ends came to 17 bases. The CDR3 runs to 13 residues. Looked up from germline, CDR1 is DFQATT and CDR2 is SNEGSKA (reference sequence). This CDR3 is CSARGRGAHTQYF. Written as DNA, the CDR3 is TGCAGTGCCCGAGGGAGGGGGGCGCATACGCAGTATTTT.

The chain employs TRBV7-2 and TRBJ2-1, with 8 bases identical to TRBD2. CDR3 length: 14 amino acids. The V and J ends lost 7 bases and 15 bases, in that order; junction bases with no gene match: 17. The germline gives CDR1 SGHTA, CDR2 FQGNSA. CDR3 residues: CASMTTQSGSSLFF. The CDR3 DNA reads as TGTGCCAGCATGACAACGCAGAGCGGGAGTTCCCTGTTCTTC.

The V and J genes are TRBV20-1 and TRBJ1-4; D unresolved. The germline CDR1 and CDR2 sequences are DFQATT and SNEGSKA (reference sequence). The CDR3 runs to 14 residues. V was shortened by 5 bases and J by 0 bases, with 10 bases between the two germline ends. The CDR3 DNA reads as TGCAGTGCTCCCAAGGGCCCAACTAATGAAAAACTGTTTTTT. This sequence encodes CSAPKGPTNEKLFF.

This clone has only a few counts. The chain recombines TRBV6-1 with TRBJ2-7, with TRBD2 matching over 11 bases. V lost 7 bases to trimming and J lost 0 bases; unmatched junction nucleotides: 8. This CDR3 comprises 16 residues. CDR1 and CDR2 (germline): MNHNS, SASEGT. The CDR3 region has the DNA TGTGCCAGCATGGCTAGCGGGAGGCAAAGCTCCTACGAGCAGTACTTC. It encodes CASMASGRQSSYEQYF.

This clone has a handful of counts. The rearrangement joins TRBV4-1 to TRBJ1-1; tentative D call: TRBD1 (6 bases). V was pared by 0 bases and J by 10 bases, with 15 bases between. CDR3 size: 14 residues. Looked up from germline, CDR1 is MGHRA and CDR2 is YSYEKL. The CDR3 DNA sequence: TGCGCCAGCAGCCAAGACTTACAGGGCTCGAGAGCTTTCTTT. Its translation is CASSQDLQGSRAFF.